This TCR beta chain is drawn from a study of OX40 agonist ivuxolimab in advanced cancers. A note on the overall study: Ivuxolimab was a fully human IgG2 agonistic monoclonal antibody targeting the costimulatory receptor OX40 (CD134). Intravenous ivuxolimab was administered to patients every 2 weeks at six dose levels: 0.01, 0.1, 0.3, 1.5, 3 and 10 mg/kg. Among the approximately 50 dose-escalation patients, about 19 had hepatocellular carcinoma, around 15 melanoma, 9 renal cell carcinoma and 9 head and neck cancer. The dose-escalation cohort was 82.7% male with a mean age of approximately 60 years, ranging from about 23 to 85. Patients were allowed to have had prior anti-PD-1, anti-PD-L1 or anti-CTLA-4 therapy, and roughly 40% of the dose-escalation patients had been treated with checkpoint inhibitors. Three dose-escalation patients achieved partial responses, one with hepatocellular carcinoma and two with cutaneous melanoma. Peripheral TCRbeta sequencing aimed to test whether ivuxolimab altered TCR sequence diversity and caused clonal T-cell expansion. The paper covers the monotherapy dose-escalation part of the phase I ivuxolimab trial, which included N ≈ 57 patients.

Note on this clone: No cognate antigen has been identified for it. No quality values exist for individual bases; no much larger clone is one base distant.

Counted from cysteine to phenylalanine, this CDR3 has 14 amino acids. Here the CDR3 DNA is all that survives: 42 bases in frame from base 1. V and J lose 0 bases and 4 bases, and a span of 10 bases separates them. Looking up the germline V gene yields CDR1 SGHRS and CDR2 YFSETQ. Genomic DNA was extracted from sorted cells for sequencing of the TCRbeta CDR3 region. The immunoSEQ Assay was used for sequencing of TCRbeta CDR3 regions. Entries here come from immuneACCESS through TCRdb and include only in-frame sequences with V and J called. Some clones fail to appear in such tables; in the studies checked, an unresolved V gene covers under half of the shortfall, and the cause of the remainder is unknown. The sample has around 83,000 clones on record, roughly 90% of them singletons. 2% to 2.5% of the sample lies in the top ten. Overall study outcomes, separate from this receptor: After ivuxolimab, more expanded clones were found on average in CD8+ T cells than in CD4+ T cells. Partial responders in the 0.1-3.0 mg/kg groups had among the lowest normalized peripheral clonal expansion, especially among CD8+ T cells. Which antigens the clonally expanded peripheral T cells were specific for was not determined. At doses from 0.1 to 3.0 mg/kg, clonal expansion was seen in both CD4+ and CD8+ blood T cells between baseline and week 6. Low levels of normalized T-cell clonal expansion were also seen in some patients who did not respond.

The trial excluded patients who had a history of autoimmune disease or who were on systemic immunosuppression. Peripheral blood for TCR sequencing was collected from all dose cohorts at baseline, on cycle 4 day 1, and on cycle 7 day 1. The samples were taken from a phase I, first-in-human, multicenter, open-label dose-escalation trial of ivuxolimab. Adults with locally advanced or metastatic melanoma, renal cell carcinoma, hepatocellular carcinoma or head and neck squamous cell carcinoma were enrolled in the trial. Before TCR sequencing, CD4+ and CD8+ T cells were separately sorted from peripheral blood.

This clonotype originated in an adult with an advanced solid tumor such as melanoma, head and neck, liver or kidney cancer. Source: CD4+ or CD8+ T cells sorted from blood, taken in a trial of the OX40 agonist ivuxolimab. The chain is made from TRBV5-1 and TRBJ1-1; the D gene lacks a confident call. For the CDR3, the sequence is CASSLGSGVTEAFF. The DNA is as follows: TGCGCCAGCAGCTTGGGATCCGGGGTCACTGAAGCTTTCTTT.